Listed here are 17 T cell receptor beta chains from one sample, sequenced in a study of T cells in Graves' hyperthyroidism and ophthalmopathy. RNA transcripts were the template for amplifying TCR beta CDR3 regions. The primer set for the first-round RT-PCR of the TCR CDR3 was HTBI. TCRdb re-called the multiplex PCR reads with MiXCR, one entry per CDR3 protein. The table includes 530,000 or so distinct CDR3 sequences, approximately 25% detected once. Sequencing was performed on blood. Receptors were obtained from a woman aged 25 to 39 with Graves' ophthalmopathy.

This clonotype has just a few counts. The chain employs TRBV5-1 and TRBJ1-1; no definite D call. The V gene lost 1 base and the J gene lost 3 bases, with 7 bases spanning the gap. Germline assignment: CDR1 SGHRS and CDR2 YFSETQ. The CDR3 extends over 13 amino acids. The CDR3 reads CASSLRVHTEAFF. CDR3 bases: TGCGCCAGCAGCTTGCGGGTCCACACTGAAGCTTTCTTT.

This clonotype was observed many times. The rearrangement links TRBV27 to TRBJ1-1, with D perhaps TRBD1 (5 bases). Germline V gene sequence: CDR1 MNHEY, CDR2 SMNVEV (reference sequence). There are 12 residues in the CDR3. The V and J ends lost 4 bases and 7 bases respectively, with 10 bases between them. The CDR3 region has the DNA TGTGCCAGCAGTTACGACCAGGGTGAAGCTTTCTTT. Its protein is CASSYDQGEAFF.

This clonotype was counted at least ten times. The J gene is TRBJ1-1, the V gene TRBV6-5, with 9 positions matching TRBD1. The germline V gene encodes CDR1 MNHEY and CDR2 SVGAGI. The length of the CDR3 is 16 residues. The V and J ends lost 0 bases and 3 bases, in that order; junction bases with no gene match: 5. The CDR3 region is CASSYSGTGWDTEAFF. In nucleotides, the CDR3 is TGTGCCAGCAGTTACTCTGGGACAGGGTGGGACACTGAAGCTTTCTTT.

This clonotype was counted many times. The V gene is TRBV27, the J gene TRBJ2-2; possible D gene TRBD1, 6 bases. There are 15 residues in the CDR3. Per the germline V gene, CDR1 is MNHEY and CDR2 is SMNVEV (reference sequence). V lost 7 bases and J lost 1, with 13 bases in between. CDR3 in amino acids: CASTESGQNTGELFF. The CDR3 nucleotides read TGTGCCAGCACCGAATCGGGACAGAACACCGGGGAGCTGTTTTTT.

This clonotype was counted between two and nine times. This chain joins TRBV27 and TRBJ2-7, with TRBD2 as a possible D gene (5 bases). Germline CDR1 MNHEY, CDR2 SMNVEV (reference sequence). This CDR3 region has 12 residues. Trimming pared 6 bases from V and 5 bases from J, leaving 11 bases between. The CDR3 here is CASSERGHEQYF. The CDR3 nucleotides are TGTGCCAGCAGCGAAAGAGGGCACGAGCAGTACTTC.

The chain recombines TRBV6-1 with TRBJ2-7; 7 nucleotides match TRBD1. Unmatched junction bases numbered 6, after V lost 4 bases and J lost 3 bases. The CDR3 runs 14 residues. Germline values: CDR1 MNHNS, CDR2 SASEGT. The CDR3 region is CASSAPRQGYEQYF. CDR3 DNA sequence: TGTGCCAGCAGTGCCCCCAGACAGGGCTACGAGCAGTACTTC.

This clonotype was seen ten or more times. The chain has TRBV9 and TRBJ1-1, with unresolved D. Germline V gene lookup returns CDR1 SGDLS and CDR2 YYNGEE. This CDR3 is 14 amino acids long. The V end was cut by 0 bases, the J end by 5 bases, with 11 bases between. For the CDR3, the DNA is TGTGCCAGCAGCGTAGCCGCAGGTCGGACTGAAGCTTTCTTT. Amino acid sequence: CASSVAAGRTEAFF.

V and J are TRBV24-1 and TRBJ2-5; D unresolved. Germline CDR1 reads KGHDR; CDR2 reads SFDVKD. V gave up 3 bases and J gave up 1 base, with 11 bases separating them. This CDR3 has 15 amino acids. The CDR3 bases are TGTGCCACCAGTGATCCCCGGCAGACCCAAGAGACCCAGTACTTC. It specifies CATSDPRQTQETQYF.

V usage is TRBV2 and J usage is TRBJ2-4; the D gene is possibly TRBD2 (6 bases). Germline V CDR1 and CDR2: SNHLY, FYNNEI. CDR3 length: 20 residues. V lost 9 bases, J lost 2 bases, and 32 bases lay in between. The CDR3 is CASLPWAGPSRDWSKNIQYF. CDR3 DNA: TGTGCCAGTCTTCCATGGGCCGGCCCATCCAGGGACTGGTCCAAAAACATTCAGTACTTC.

This clonotype came up many times. Sequence at one end of the junction differs from germline and may be a read error. V and J are TRBV6-5 and TRBJ2-6; 8 bases are a match to TRBD1. The CDR3 is made up of 17 amino acids. CDR1 MNHEY and CDR2 SVGAGI come from the germline V gene. The CDR3 bases are TGTGCCAGCAGTTACGACAGGGGTCTCTCTGAGGCCAACGTCCTGACTTTC. This sequence encodes CASSYDRGLSEANVLTF.

The chain employs TRBV29-1 and TRBJ2-5; D is undetermined. Germline V gene data show CDR1 as SQVTM and CDR2 as ANQGSEA. Trimming left V 8 bases short and J 3 bases short, with 7 bases between. The CDR3 contains 10 residues. The CDR3: CSFGEETQYF. The CDR3 DNA sequence: TGCAGCTTTGGGGAAGAGACCCAGTACTTC.

In this sample, this clonotype turned up many times. The V gene is TRBV7-3, the J gene TRBJ1-1; D ambiguous. This CDR3 contains 14 residues. Germline CDR1 is SGHTA and CDR2 is FQGTGA. V dropped 0 bases and J dropped 3 bases, with 8 bases sitting between them. The CDR3 is CASSLTVQDTEAFF. The DNA of the CDR3 is TGTGCCAGCAGCTTAACCGTCCAGGACACTGAAGCTTTCTTT.

This clonotype was observed many times. The rearrangement links TRBV15 to TRBJ1-3; D uncertain. CDR1 and CDR2 (germline): LNHNV, YYDKDF (reference sequence). Trimming pared 4 bases from V and 0 bases from J, leaving 10 bases between. The CDR3 totals 15 residues. DNA of the CDR3: TGTGCCACCAGCAACACCGTTGACTCTGGAAACACCATATATTTT. Its protein product is CATSNTVDSGNTIYF.

About this clonotype: One junction end disagrees with the germline gene, perhaps due to a read error. The chain employs TRBV4-3 and TRBJ2-6; tentative D call: TRBD2 (6 bases). The CDR3 is 16 amino acids. Germline CDR1 is LGHNA and CDR2 is YSLEER. In DNA, the CDR3 is TGCGCCAGCAGCCAAGATACCGGGACTGGGGCCAACGTCCTGATTTTC. Translating gives CASSQDTGTGANVLIF.

This clonotype was observed many times. The V and J genes are TRBV20-1 and TRBJ2-5; TRBD2 aligns across 10 bases. Per germline, CDR1 DFQATT and CDR2 SNEGSKA (reference sequence). The CDR3 contains 14 residues. V shed 5 bases, J shed 0 bases, and the junction held 3 bases outside the gene matches. CDR3 residues: CSAHLAGDQETQYF. The CDR3, as DNA: TGCAGTGCTCACCTAGCGGGGGACCAAGAGACCCAGTACTTC.

Many counts were recorded for this clonotype. The chain uses TRBV11-1 and TRBJ2-2; no clear D. Germline V gene lookup returns CDR1 SGHAT and CDR2 FQDESV (reference sequence). The CDR3 runs 17 residues. Deletions cut 1 base from V and 0 bases from J, with 12 bases between. In DNA, the CDR3 is TGTGCCAGCAGCTTAGAAAAGGCGCAAGCGAACACCGGGGAGCTGTTTTTT. It codes for CASSLEKAQANTGELFF.

Notes on this clonotype: This may stem from a read error, because a much larger clone lies one nucleotide away. This is likely a read error, given that the CDR3 carries no conserved phenylalanine or tryptophan at its end. V and J are TRBV2 and TRBJ1-5, with D unclear. The CDR3 is 15 amino acids. V dropped 4 bases and J dropped 0 bases, with 10 bases sitting between them. Germline CDR1 reads SNHLY; CDR2 reads FYNNEI. The CDR3 DNA follows: TGTGCCAGCAGTGTGGGGAGGTTTAGCAATCAGCCCCAGCATTTG. Amino acid sequence: CASSVGRFSNQPQHL.